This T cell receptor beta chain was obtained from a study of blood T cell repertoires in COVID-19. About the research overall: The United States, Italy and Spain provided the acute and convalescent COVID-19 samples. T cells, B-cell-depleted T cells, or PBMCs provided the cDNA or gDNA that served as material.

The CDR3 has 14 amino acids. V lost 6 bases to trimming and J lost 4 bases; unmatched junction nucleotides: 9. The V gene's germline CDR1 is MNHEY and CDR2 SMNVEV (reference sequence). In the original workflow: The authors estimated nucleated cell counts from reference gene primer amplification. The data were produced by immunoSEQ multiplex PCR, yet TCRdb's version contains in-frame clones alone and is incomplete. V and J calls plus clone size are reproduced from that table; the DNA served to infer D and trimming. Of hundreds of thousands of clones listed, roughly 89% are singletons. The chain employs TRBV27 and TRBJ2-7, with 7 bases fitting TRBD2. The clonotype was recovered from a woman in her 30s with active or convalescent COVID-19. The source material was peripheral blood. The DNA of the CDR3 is TGTGCCAGCAGCGCAAGGGAGGGAGAATACGAGCAGTACTTC. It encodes CASSAREGEYEQYF.